These 5 T cell receptor beta chains were sequenced from one sample in a study of cytomegalovirus exposure and HLA in healthy donors. 13 Jbeta primers and 60 Vbeta primers were used for the PCR. TCRdb keeps only in-frame clones here, not all; method: immunoSEQ multiplex PCR. The sample shows under 70,000 clones, around 77% of them seen only once. The sequenced sample consisted of PBMCs. These receptor sequences come from a male donor in good health and CMV-seropositive.

The chain carries TRBV6-5 and TRBJ1-5; 8 nucleotides align to TRBD1. V lost 4 bases, J lost 7 bases, and 6 bases stayed unmatched. CDR1 is MNHEY and CDR2 is SVGAGI in the germline V gene. The CDR3 has 14 amino acids. The CDR3 loop is CASSFDRGRQPQHF. CDR3 in DNA: TGTGCCAGCAGTTTCGACAGGGGAAGGCAGCCCCAGCATTTT.

This clone has a single count. This chain connects TRBV7-6 to TRBJ2-2; 11 nucleotides align to TRBD2. The CDR3 runs to 18 residues. From germline, CDR1 is SGHVS and CDR2 FNYEAQ. The J segment lost 1 base and the V segment lost 5 bases, leaving 9 bases of the junction unmatched. As DNA, the CDR3 is TGTGCCAGCAGCAAAGGCCTTCTAGCGGGGGGGAACACCGGGGAGCTGTTTTTT. This codes for CASSKGLLAGGNTGELFF.

The V call is TRBV9, the J call TRBJ2-1; a weak D match, TRBD1 (5 bases). The CDR3 loop spans 15 amino acids. V dropped 0 bases and J dropped 6 bases, with 13 bases sitting between them. CDR1 and CDR2 (germline): SGDLS, YYNGEE. CDR3 amino acids: CASSVVAGFSNEQFF. Written as DNA, the CDR3 is TGTGCCAGCAGCGTAGTCGCAGGGTTCAGCAATGAGCAGTTCTTC.

The chain joins TRBV21-1 to TRBJ1-5; TRBD1, the D gene given by the table, was not confirmed from the DNA. TRBV21-1 is classified as a pseudogene. The CDR3 runs to 15 residues. The CDR3 bases are TGTGCCAGCAGCACAACAGGGTTAGGCAATCAGCCCCAGCATTTT. Translation gives CASSTTGLGNQPQHF.

In its sample, this clone was seen a few times. The chain combines TRBV4-3 with TRBJ2-7; D gene unclear. CDR3 length: 14 amino acids. From germline, CDR1 is LGHNA and CDR2 YSLEER. V was shortened by 5 bases and J by 1 base, with 12 bases between the two germline ends. Here the CDR3 reads CASSAETFSYEQYF. As DNA, the CDR3 is TGCGCCAGCAGCGCGGAGACGTTTTCCTACGAGCAGTACTTC.